A single sample is the source of the 12 T cell receptor beta chains below, sequenced in a study of T-cell memory formation after mild COVID-19. Each CDR3 protein gets one entry after TCRdb re-called the 5' RACE reads with MiXCR. The data contain over 500,000 distinct CDR3 sequences, around a sixth of them singletons. Sequencing input: PBMCs or a T cell subset sorted from them (not recorded which). Source of these receptors: an adult woman who had mild COVID-19 (a few samples of this study predate the infection). Cell type and time point are not known.

This clonotype has a count of ten or more. This chain joins TRBV6-2 or TRBV6-3 and TRBJ2-1; no clear D gene. Trimming removed 4 bases from V and 4 bases from J, with 11 bases in between. From germline, CDR1 is MNHEY and CDR2 SVGEGT. CDR3 length: 14 residues. Written as DNA, the CDR3 is TGTGCCAGCAGTTGGGTGGGAAGGTACAATGAGCAGTTCTTC. This codes for CASSWVGRYNEQFF.

The chain recombines TRBV30 with TRBJ2-1; 7 bases are shared with TRBD1. The CDR3 is made up of 12 amino acids. The germline V gene has CDR1 GTSNPN and CDR2 SVGIG (reference sequence). V dropped 0 bases and J dropped 10; count of bases not matched to a gene: 3. CDR3 in amino acids: CAWSVGGLEQFF. Written as DNA, the CDR3 is TGTGCCTGGAGTGTAGGGGGCCTAGAGCAGTTCTTC.

This clonotype has ten or more counts. In DNA, the CDR3 is TGTGCCAGCAGCCAACTTCAGGGGTCTGAAGCTTTCTTT. Encoded protein: CASSQLQGSEAFF. The rearrangement links TRBV3-1 to TRBJ1-1; tentative D call: TRBD1 (6 bases). CDR1 and CDR2 (germline): LGHDT, YNNKEL (reference sequence). This CDR3 comprises 13 residues. Trimming removed 2 bases at V and 6 bases at J, with 10 bases between.

In this sample, this clonotype turned up many times. V gene TRBV12-3 or TRBV12-4 combines with J gene TRBJ2-1, with D uncertain. CDR3 length: 15 amino acids. The V and J ends lost 3 bases and 0 bases respectively, with 9 bases between them. The DNA of the CDR3 is TGTGCCAGCAGTTTTGCCTCGGTCTCCTACAATGAGCAGTTCTTC. This codes for CASSFASVSYNEQFF.

The J gene is TRBJ2-2, the V gene TRBV5-1, with TRBD1 matching over 7 bases. V gave up 2 bases and J gave up 0 bases; unmatched junction bases: 1. There are 15 residues in the CDR3. CDR1 and CDR2 from the germline V gene are SGHRS and YFSETQ. CDR3 DNA sequence: TGCGCCAGCAGCTTACAGGGGCCGAACACCGGGGAGCTGTTTTTT. Translation gives CASSLQGPNTGELFF.

The genes are TRBV6-1 and TRBJ2-3; TRBD2 might be the D (6 bases). Between the trimmed V and J ends, which lost 8 bases and 2 bases, there was a span of 11 bases. CDR1 and CDR2 from the germline V gene are MNHNS and SASEGT. This CDR3 is built from 13 residues. The CDR3 DNA reads as TGTGCCAGCCTTGGGACTTACACAGATACGCAGTATTTT. Protein: CASLGTYTDTQYF.

This clonotype occurred a few times. CDR3 DNA sequence: TGTGCCAGCAGCTTAACGTTAGGGACCCACGGGGAGCTGTTTTTT. This encodes CASSLTLGTHGELFF. V usage is TRBV7-3 and J usage is TRBJ2-2, with D perhaps assigned TRBD1 or TRBD2 (5 bases each). The CDR3 extends over 15 amino acids. Trimming pared 0 bases from V and 7 bases from J, leaving 12 bases between. Germline CDR1 reads SGHTA; CDR2 reads FQGTGA.

In its sample, this clonotype was seen a few times. The chain recombines TRBV4-1 with TRBJ1-2; TRBD1 is a possible D gene (6 bases). Germline V lookup: CDR1 MGHRA, CDR2 YSYEKL. The CDR3 runs to 15 residues. The ends were cut back, 0 bases at V and 7 bases at J, with 15 bases in the middle. CDR3 protein: CASSQEGQLISGYTF. For the CDR3, the DNA is TGCGCCAGCAGCCAAGAAGGACAGCTGATCAGTGGCTACACCTTC.

CDR3 residues: CAIGAASGNTIYF. CDR3 bases: TGTGCCATCGGCGCGGCCTCTGGAAACACCATATATTTT. V and J are TRBV10-3 and TRBJ1-3; no clear D gene. Trimming left V 8 bases short and J 0 bases short, with 8 bases between. This CDR3 is built from 13 residues. Germline V lookup: CDR1 ENHRY, CDR2 SYGVKD.

This clonotype was seen a handful of times. Here the CDR3 reads CAWSSGGPRDTQYF. CDR3 sequence (DNA): TGTGCCTGGAGTTCGGGGGGGCCTAGGGATACGCAGTATTTT. V is TRBV30 and J is TRBJ2-3; 8 positions match TRBD2. Germline V CDR1 and CDR2: GTSNPN, SVGIG (reference sequence). This CDR3 is 14 amino acids long. Trimming cost V 2 bases and J 6 bases; bases outside gene matches: 7.

This clonotype was found a few times. The V and J genes are TRBV4-1 and TRBJ1-5, with D perhaps TRBD1 (5 bases). The CDR3 totals 16 residues. CDR1 is MGHRA and CDR2 is YSYEKL in the germline V gene. Trimming left V 1 base short and J 4 bases short, with 14 bases between. In DNA form, the CDR3 reads TGCGCCAGCAGCCAAGTAGACAGCAATCTTAATCAGCCCCAGCATTTT. Encoded protein: CASSQVDSNLNQPQHF.

V usage is TRBV19 and J usage is TRBJ2-1; 7 bases are shared with TRBD2. V was clipped by 5 bases and J by 0 bases; unmatched bases: 10. Germline-derived CDR1 and CDR2 are LNHDA and SQIVND (reference sequence). The CDR3 runs to 17 residues. The CDR3 nucleotides read TGTGCCAGTAGTTGGGGAAGCGGGGCGAGCTCCTACAATGAGCAGTTCTTC. It translates to CASSWGSGASSYNEQFF. Full variable domain (rest looked up from reference TRBV19 and TRBJ2-1): DGGITQSPKYLFRKEGQNVTLSCEQNLNHDAMYWYRQDPGQGLRLIYYSQIVNDFQKGDIAEGYSVSREKKESFPLTVTSAQKNPTAFYLCASSWGSGASSYNEQFFGPGTRLTVL.